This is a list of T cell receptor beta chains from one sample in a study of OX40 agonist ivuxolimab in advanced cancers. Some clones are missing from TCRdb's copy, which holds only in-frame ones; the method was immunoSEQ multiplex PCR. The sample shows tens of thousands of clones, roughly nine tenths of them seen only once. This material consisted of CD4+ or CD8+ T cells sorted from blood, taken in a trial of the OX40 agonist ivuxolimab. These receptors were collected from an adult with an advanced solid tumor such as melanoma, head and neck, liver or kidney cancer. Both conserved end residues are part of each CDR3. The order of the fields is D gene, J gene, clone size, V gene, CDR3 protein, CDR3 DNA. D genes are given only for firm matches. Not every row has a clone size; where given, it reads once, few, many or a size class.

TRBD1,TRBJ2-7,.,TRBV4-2,CASSSKTRGRSDEQYF,TGTGCCAGCAGCTCCAAGACCAGGGGGCGTAGCGACGAGCAGTACTTC
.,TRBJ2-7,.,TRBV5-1,CASSLLYRDEQYF,TGCGCCAGCAGCTTACTCTATAGAGACGAGCAGTACTTC
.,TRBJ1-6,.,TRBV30,CAWSTGNSPLHF,TGTGCCTGGAGCACAGGGAATTCACCCCTCCACTTT
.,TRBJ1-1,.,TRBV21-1,CASSEKGKGEAFF,TGTGCCAGCAGCGAGAAGGGGAAGGGTGAAGCTTTCTTT
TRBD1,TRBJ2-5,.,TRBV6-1,CASSSGTGVETQYF,TGTGCCAGCAGTTCCGGGACAGGTGTAGAGACCCAGTACTTC
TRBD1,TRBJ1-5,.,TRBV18,CASSAGQGNQPQHF,TGTGCCAGCTCAGCAGGACAGGGAAATCAGCCCCAGCATTTT
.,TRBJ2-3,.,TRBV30,CAWSVRMGPTDTQYF,TGTGCCTGGAGTGTACGCATGGGCCCCACAGATACGCAGTATTTT
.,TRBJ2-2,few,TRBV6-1,CATRDDNTGELFF,TGTGCCACCAGGGACGATAACACCGGGGAGCTGTTTTTT
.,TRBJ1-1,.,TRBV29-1,CSVYDLNTEAFF,TGCAGCGTGTACGATTTGAACACTGAAGCTTTCTTT
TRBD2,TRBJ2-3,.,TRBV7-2,CASSHRLAGGPDTQYF,TGTGCCAGCAGCCATCGGCTAGCGGGAGGGCCAGATACGCAGTATTTT
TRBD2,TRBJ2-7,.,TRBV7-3,CASSRGASGSSEQYF,TGTGCCAGCAGTCGCGGGGCTAGCGGGAGTTCCGAGCAGTACTTC
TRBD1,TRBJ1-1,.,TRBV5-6,CASTDAGGARGTEAFF,TGTGCCAGCACCGACGCAGGGGGGGCGCGTGGCACTGAAGCTTTCTTT
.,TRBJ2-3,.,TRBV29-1,CSVFGRTDTQYF,TGCAGCGTGTTCGGTAGGACAGATACGCAGTATTTT
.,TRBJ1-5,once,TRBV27,CASSSGTSRQPQHF,TGTGCCAGCAGTTCCGGGACATCGCGGCAGCCCCAGCATTTT
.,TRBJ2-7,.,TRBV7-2,CASSSQNSYEQYF,TGTGCCAGCAGCTCCCAAAACTCCTACGAGCAGTACTTC
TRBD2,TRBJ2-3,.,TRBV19,CASSMEGGRTNTQYF,TGTGCCAGTAGTATGGAGGGCGGGAGGACGAATACGCAGTATTTT
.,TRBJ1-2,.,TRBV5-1,CASSLDGNYGYTF,TGCGCCAGCAGCTTAGACGGCAACTATGGCTACACCTTC
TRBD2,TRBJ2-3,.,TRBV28,CASSLTTSGDTDTQYF,TGTGCCAGCAGTCTGACAACTAGCGGGGATACAGATACGCAGTATTTT
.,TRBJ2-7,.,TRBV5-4,CASSQDPAGGGGEQYF,TGTGCCAGCAGCCAAGATCCGGCGGGCGGAGGCGGGGAGCAGTACTTC
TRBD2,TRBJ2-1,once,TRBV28,CASSTSAGAYNEQFF,TGTGCCAGCAGCACGTCCGCGGGGGCCTACAATGAGCAGTTCTTC
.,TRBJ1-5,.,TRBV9,CASILRGWGTRNQPQHF,TGTGCCAGCATCCTACGTGGGTGGGGGACCCGCAATCAGCCCCAGCATTTT
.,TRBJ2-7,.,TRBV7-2,CASSLAGTLYEQYF,TGTGCCAGCAGCTTAGCGGGGACTCTCTACGAGCAGTACTTC
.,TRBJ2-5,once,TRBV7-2,CASSLARASETQYF,TGTGCCAGCAGCTTAGCGCGGGCGAGCGAGACCCAGTACTTC
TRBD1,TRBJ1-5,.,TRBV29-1,CSVGGTGTQPQHF,TGCAGCGTTGGAGGGACAGGGACTCAGCCCCAGCATTTT
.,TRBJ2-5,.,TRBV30,CAWRRRQETQYF,TGTGCCTGGAGGCGACGGCAAGAGACCCAGTACTTC
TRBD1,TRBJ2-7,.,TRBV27,CASSFSQGAYEQYF,TGTGCCAGCAGTTTCAGCCAGGGGGCTTACGAGCAGTACTTC
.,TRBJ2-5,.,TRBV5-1,CASSLGTSHQRETQYF,TGCGCCAGCAGCTTGGGAACTAGTCACCAACGAGAGACCCAGTACTTC
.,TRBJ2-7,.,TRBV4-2,CASSPRGISYEQYF,TGTGCCAGCAGCCCGCGGGGAATCTCCTACGAGCAGTACTTC
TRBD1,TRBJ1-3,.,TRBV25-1,CASSAQGARNTIYF,TGTGCCAGCAGTGCTCAGGGGGCCCGAAACACCATATATTTT
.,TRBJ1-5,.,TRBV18,CASSPPRNEGPQHF,TGTGCCAGCTCACCACCCAGAAACGAAGGGCCCCAGCATTTT
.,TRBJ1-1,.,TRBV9,CASSVDGGVTAFF,TGTGCCAGCAGCGTAGATGGGGGGGTGACGGCTTTCTTT
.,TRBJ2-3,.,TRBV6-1,CASSESTDYPLTDTQYF,TGTGCCAGCAGTGAATCTACCGACTACCCACTCACAGATACGCAGTATTTT
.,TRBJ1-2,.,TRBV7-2,CASSYTGQRDGYTF,TGTGCCAGCAGCTATACCGGACAGAGGGATGGCTACACCTTC
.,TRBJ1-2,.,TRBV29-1,CSVDVNGRSYTF,TGCAGCGTTGATGTAAATGGTAGGAGCTACACCTTC
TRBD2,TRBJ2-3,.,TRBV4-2,CASSATSGGLGDTQYF,TGTGCCAGCAGCGCGACTAGCGGGGGTCTGGGCGATACGCAGTATTTT
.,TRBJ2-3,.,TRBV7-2,CASRRPGLGTDTQYF,TGTGCCAGCAGGAGACCGGGGCTGGGCACAGATACGCAGTATTTT
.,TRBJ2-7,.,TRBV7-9,CAISRRAWFEQYF,TGTGCCATTTCCAGGAGGGCCTGGTTCGAGCAGTACTTC